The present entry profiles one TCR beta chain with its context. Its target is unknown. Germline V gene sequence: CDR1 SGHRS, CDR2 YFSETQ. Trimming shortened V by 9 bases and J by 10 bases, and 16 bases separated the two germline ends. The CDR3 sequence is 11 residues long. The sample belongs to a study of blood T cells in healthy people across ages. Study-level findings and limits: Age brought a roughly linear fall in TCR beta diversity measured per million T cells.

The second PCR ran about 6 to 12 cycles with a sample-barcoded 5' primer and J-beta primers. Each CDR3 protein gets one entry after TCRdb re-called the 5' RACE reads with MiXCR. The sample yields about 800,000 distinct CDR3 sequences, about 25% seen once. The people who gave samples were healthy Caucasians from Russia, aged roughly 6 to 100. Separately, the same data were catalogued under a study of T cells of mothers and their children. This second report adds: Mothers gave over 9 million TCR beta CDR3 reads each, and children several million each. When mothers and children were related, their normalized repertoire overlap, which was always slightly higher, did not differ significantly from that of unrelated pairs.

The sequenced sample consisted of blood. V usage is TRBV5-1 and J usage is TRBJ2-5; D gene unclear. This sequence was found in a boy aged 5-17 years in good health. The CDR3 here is CANHFPGDQYF. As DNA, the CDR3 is TGCGCCAACCATTTCCCTGGGGACCAGTACTTC. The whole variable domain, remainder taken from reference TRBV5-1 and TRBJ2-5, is KAGVTQTPRYLIKTRGQQVTLSCSPISGHRSVSWYQQTPGQGLQFLFEYFSETQRNKGNFPGRFSGRQFSNSRSEMNVSTLELGDSALYLCANHFPGDQYFGPGTRLLVL.